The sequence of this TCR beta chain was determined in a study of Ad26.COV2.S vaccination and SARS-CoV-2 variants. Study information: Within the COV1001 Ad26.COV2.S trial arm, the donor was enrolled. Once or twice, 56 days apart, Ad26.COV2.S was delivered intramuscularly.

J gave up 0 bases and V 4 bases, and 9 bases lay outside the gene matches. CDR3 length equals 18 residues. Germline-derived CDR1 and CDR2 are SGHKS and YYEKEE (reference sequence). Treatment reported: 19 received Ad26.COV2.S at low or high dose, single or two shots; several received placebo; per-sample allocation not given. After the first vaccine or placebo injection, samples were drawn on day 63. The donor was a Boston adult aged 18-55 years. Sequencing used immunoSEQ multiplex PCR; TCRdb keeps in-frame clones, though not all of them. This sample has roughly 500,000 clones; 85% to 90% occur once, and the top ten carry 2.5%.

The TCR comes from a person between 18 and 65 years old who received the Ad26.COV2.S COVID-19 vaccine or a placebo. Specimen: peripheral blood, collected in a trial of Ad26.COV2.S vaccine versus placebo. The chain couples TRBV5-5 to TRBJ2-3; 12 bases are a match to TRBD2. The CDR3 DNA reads TGTGCCAGCAGCCTTGGACTAGCGGGGTTAGCTAGCACAGATACGCAGTATTTT. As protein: CASSLGLAGLASTDTQYF.